This entry concerns a single T cell receptor (beta chain). Antigen unknown. This record comes from a study of OX40 agonist ivuxolimab in advanced cancers. Whole-study results and caveats: Averaging showed that CD8+ T cells had more expanded clones than CD4+ did.

The assay was immunoSEQ multiplex PCR, and TCRdb's table has in-frame clones only and misses some. The sample carries tens of thousands of clones, approximately 81% recorded once. Trimming cost V 3 bases and J 10 bases, with 18 bases left between them. This CDR3 has 14 residues. Germline CDR1 reads MNHNS; CDR2 reads SASEGT. The receptor was isolated from an adult with an advanced solid tumor such as melanoma, head and neck, liver or kidney cancer. This material consisted of CD4+ or CD8+ T cells sorted from blood, taken in a trial of the OX40 agonist ivuxolimab. J is TRBJ1-1 and V is TRBV6-1; D is unclear. As DNA, the CDR3 is TGTGCCAGCAGTGAGGTCTCCTCCTTGGCGCGAGCTTTCTTT. Translated: CASSEVSSLARAFF.